These 10 T cell receptor beta chains were sequenced from one sample in a study of T cell repertoires in cytomegalovirus infection. Using its own MiXCR run on the reads, TCRdb lists one record per CDR3 protein. The sample contains about 300,000 distinct CDR3 sequences, about 9.2% of which appear only once. The sample taken for sequencing was PBMCs. These receptors were taken from a human donor in good health (CMV status not recorded). Some clones in this sample may be carry-over from other donors' samples.

This clonotype has ten or more counts. The chain couples TRBV7-2 to TRBJ1-2; D remains ambiguous. CDR3 size: 13 residues. CDR1 and CDR2 from the germline V gene are SGHTA and FQGNSA. Trimming stripped 4 bases from V and 3 bases from J, with 9 bases between. The CDR3 spells CASSSPPDYGYTF. The CDR3 coding sequence is TGTGCCAGCAGCTCGCCCCCGGACTATGGCTACACCTTC.

The chain recombines TRBV3-1 with TRBJ2-1, with no clear D. The CDR3 runs to 14 residues. The ends were cut back, 4 bases at V and 4 bases at J, with 11 bases in the middle. CDR1 is LGHDT, CDR2 YNNKEL, per germline (reference sequence). The CDR3 spells CASSLGRKYNEQFF. The CDR3 DNA is TGTGCCAGCAGCCTGGGCAGAAAATACAATGAGCAGTTCTTC.

There are a few counts of this clonotype. The gene calls are TRBV20-1 and TRBJ1-5; D not resolved. Trimming pared 7 bases from V and 4 bases from J, leaving 11 bases between. Germline CDR1 reads DFQATT; CDR2 reads SNEGSKA (reference sequence). The CDR3 runs 12 residues. CDR3: CSVTQSNQPQHF. In DNA form, the CDR3 reads TGCAGTGTCACTCAGTCGAATCAGCCCCAGCATTTT.

There are many counts of this clonotype. The rearrangement joins TRBV4-2 to TRBJ2-5; D is undetermined. V lost 2 bases to trimming and J lost 5 bases, with 9 bases between them. The CDR3 sequence is 13 residues long. Germline V gene lookup returns CDR1 LGHNA and CDR2 YNFKEQ. Here the CDR3 reads CASSQQRAETQYF. As DNA, the CDR3 is TGTGCCAGCAGCCAACAGAGAGCGGAGACCCAGTACTTC.

This clonotype was found a few times. The chain couples TRBV20-1 to TRBJ2-7; a weak D match, TRBD2 (6 bases). The germline CDR1 and CDR2 sequences are DFQATT and SNEGSKA (reference sequence). Trimming took 0 bases from V and 10 from J, leaving 19 bases between them. The CDR3 spans 14 residues. The CDR3 DNA is TGCAGTGCTAGAGATTCCAGGGAGGTCACCGATCAGTACTTC. Amino acids: CSARDSREVTDQYF.

This clonotype was observed at least ten times. The V gene is TRBV28, the J gene TRBJ2-5; maybe TRBD2 (5 bases). The germline V gene encodes CDR1 MDHEN and CDR2 SYDVKM. The length of the CDR3 is 15 residues. Trimming took off 4 bases at V and 0 bases at J, with 12 bases between the two ends. This CDR3 reads CASSYERTYQETQYF. The CDR3 coding sequence is TGTGCCAGCAGTTACGAGCGGACCTACCAAGAGACCCAGTACTTC.

This clonotype was detected many times. The V call is TRBV29-1, the J call TRBJ2-6; unclear D gene. V shed 0 bases and J shed 0 bases, with 9 bases lying between them. The germline gives CDR1 SQVTM, CDR2 ANQGSEA. CDR3 size: 16 residues. The CDR3: CSVEDQVGSGANVLTF. For the CDR3, the DNA is TGCAGCGTTGAAGATCAAGTGGGCTCTGGGGCCAACGTCCTGACTTTC.

The rearrangement links TRBV29-1 to TRBJ1-2; a possible D gene is TRBD1 (5 bases). V was trimmed by 6 bases and J by 2 bases, leaving 13 bases between them. Germline V gives CDR1 SQVTM, CDR2 ANQGSEA. CDR3 size: 13 residues. CDR3 bases: TGCAGCGTACATGGGACGGAAAACTATGGCTACACCTTC. Amino acids: CSVHGTENYGYTF.

The chain uses TRBV12-3 or TRBV12-4 and TRBJ1-6; D remains ambiguous. Trimming left V 2 bases short and J 5 bases short, with 13 bases between. The CDR3 loop spans 16 amino acids. The CDR3 DNA reads as TGTGCCAGCAGTTTATCTGGCAGCTTGAATAATTCACCCCTCCACTTT. Translating gives CASSLSGSLNNSPLHF.

There are a few counts of this clonotype. V and J are TRBV4-1 and TRBJ2-3; perhaps TRBD1 as D (5 bases). Germline CDR1 and CDR2: MGHRA and YSYEKL. Trimming cost V 1 base and J 3 bases, with 14 bases left between them. This CDR3 is 16 amino acids long. Written as DNA, the CDR3 is TGCGCCAGCAGCCAAGGGTCGGTGGGGCTGACAGATACGCAGTATTTT. This gives the protein CASSQGSVGLTDTQYF.